This T cell receptor beta chain was identified in a study of T-cell reconstitution after alpha-beta-depleted transplantation in children. Preparation of the TCRbeta library involved a method that used unique molecular identifiers. Via MiXCR, TCRdb re-called the PCR reads, giving one row per CDR3 protein. The sample carries around 100,000 distinct CDR3 sequences, about 9.4% recorded once. This clonotype has just a few counts. With V trimmed by 4 bases and J by 0 bases, 7 bases remained unmatched. From germline, CDR1 is LNHNV and CDR2 YYDKDF (reference sequence). CDR3 length: 16 amino acids. The TCR comes from a boy aged 2 to 10 with acute lymphoblastic leukemia, due to receive a stem cell transplant. Specimen: PBMCs, collected before TCRalphabeta/CD19-depleted stem cell transplant. The chain links TRBV15 to TRBJ2-3; TRBD1 aligns across 7 bases. The CDR3 protein is CATSTRQGYSTDTQYF. In DNA form, the CDR3 reads TGTGCCACCAGCACCCGACAGGGTTATAGCACAGATACGCAGTATTTT. Looking up the rest from reference TRBV15 and TRBJ2-3 gives the full variable domain: DAMVIQNPRYQVTQFGKPVTLSCSQTLNHNVMYWYQQKSSQAPKLLFHYYDKDFNNEADTPDNFQSRRPNTSFCFLDIRSPGLGDTAMYLCATSTRQGYSTDTQYFGPGTRLTVL.